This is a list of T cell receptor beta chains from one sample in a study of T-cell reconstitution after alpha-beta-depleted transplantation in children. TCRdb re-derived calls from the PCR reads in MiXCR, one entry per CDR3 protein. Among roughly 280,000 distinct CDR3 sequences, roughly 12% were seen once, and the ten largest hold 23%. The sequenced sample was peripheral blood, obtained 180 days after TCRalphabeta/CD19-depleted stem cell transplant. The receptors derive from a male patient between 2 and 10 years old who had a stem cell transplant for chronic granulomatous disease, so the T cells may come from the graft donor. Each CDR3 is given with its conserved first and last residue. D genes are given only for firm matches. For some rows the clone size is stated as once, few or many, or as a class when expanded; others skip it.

CDR3nt: TGTGCCAGCAGTTGGGTGTTGGGGAATGAGCAGTTCTTC
CDR3aa: CASSWVLGNEQFF
v_gene: TRBV6-5
d_gene: .
j_gene: TRBJ2-1
abundance: many

CDR3nt: TGCGCCAGCAGCTGGACTAGCGGGGGCAGCTCCTACAATGAGCAGTTCTTC
CDR3aa: CASSWTSGGSSYNEQFF
v_gene: TRBV5-1
d_gene: TRBD2
j_gene: TRBJ2-1
abundance: .

CDR3nt: TGTGCCAGCAGTCCGAGGAGTTCCTCCTACAATGAGCAGTTCTTC
CDR3aa: CASSPRSSSYNEQFF
v_gene: TRBV12-3/TRBV12-4
d_gene: .
j_gene: TRBJ2-1
abundance: many

CDR3nt: TGCAGCGTAGAGAGTCGGCAGGCCTCCTACAATGAGCAGTTCTTC
CDR3aa: CSVESRQASYNEQFF
v_gene: TRBV29-1
d_gene: .
j_gene: TRBJ2-1
abundance: many

CDR3nt: TGTGCCACCAGCAGAGTAATTCGAACAGATACGCAGTATTTT
CDR3aa: CATSRVIRTDTQYF
v_gene: TRBV15
d_gene: .
j_gene: TRBJ2-3
abundance: many

CDR3nt: TGCAGCGTTGCGTCAGGTAGCCCCTCTGGGGCCAACGTCCTGACTTTC
CDR3aa: CSVASGSPSGANVLTF
v_gene: TRBV29-1
d_gene: .
j_gene: TRBJ2-6
abundance: many

CDR3nt: TGTGCCAGCAGCGTATTGTACACCGGGGAGCTGTTTTTT
CDR3aa: CASSVLYTGELFF
v_gene: TRBV9
d_gene: .
j_gene: TRBJ2-2
abundance: many

CDR3nt: TGTGCCAGCAGCTCAACCTTTGTTTCAGGGGAGACCCAGTACTTC
CDR3aa: CASSSTFVSGETQYF
v_gene: TRBV7-2
d_gene: .
j_gene: TRBJ2-5
abundance: few

CDR3nt: TGCAGCGTTGAAGAGCGGGAGAACACCGGGGAGCTGTTTTTT
CDR3aa: CSVEERENTGELFF
v_gene: TRBV29-1
d_gene: .
j_gene: TRBJ2-2
abundance: many

CDR3nt: TGTGCCAGCAGCTTAGAACAGCAAACTAACTATGGCTACACCTTC
CDR3aa: CASSLEQQTNYGYTF
v_gene: TRBV7-9
d_gene: .
j_gene: TRBJ1-2
abundance: few

CDR3nt: TGTGCCAGCTATTCACCCCAGGCTAGCGGGACATACTCCTACAATGAGCAGTTCTTC
CDR3aa: CASYSPQASGTYSYNEQFF
v_gene: TRBV6-4
d_gene: TRBD2
j_gene: TRBJ2-1
abundance: many

CDR3nt: TGTGCCAGCAGCCGAGCTAGCGGGGGGGTTAATGAGCAGTTCTTC
CDR3aa: CASSRASGGVNEQFF
v_gene: TRBV4-2
d_gene: TRBD2
j_gene: TRBJ2-1
abundance: many

CDR3nt: TGTGCCAGCAGCTTGTTTCAGCGGGGGGGCTCCGATGAGCAGTTCTTC
CDR3aa: CASSLFQRGGSDEQFF
v_gene: TRBV5-5
d_gene: TRBD2
j_gene: TRBJ2-1
abundance: few

CDR3nt: TGTGCCAGCAGTGAACCCCAGGGGTTGGGAGAGACCCAGTACTTC
CDR3aa: CASSEPQGLGETQYF
v_gene: TRBV2
d_gene: .
j_gene: TRBJ2-5
abundance: few

CDR3nt: TGTGCCAGCAGGCCCGGACAGGGGACCTATGGCTACACCTTC
CDR3aa: CASRPGQGTYGYTF
v_gene: TRBV28
d_gene: TRBD1
j_gene: TRBJ1-2
abundance: .

CDR3nt: TGTGCCAGCAGCGGGACTAGCGGAAATTACAATGAGCAGTTCTTC
CDR3aa: CASSGTSGNYNEQFF
v_gene: TRBV7-2
d_gene: TRBD2
j_gene: TRBJ2-1
abundance: many

CDR3nt: TGTGCCAGCAGCTTAGCCCTGGGACTAGCGGGGTCGCGAACCTACGAGCAGTACTTC
CDR3aa: CASSLALGLAGSRTYEQYF
v_gene: TRBV7-2
d_gene: TRBD2
j_gene: TRBJ2-7
abundance: many

CDR3nt: TGTGCCAGCAGCGAGCCGGGGGGGAGAATGTTCTTC
CDR3aa: CASSEPGGRMFF
v_gene: TRBV5-5
d_gene: TRBD2
j_gene: TRBJ2-1
abundance: many

CDR3nt: TGTGCCACCAGCAACTTAGGGGGCTTCGAAGCTTTCTTT
CDR3aa: CATSNLGGFEAFF
v_gene: TRBV15
d_gene: TRBD1
j_gene: TRBJ1-1
abundance: few

CDR3nt: TGCAGTGCTGGGGATGGGGCGGGAGAGGTCTACGAGCAGTACTTC
CDR3aa: CSAGDGAGEVYEQYF
v_gene: TRBV20-1
d_gene: TRBD2
j_gene: TRBJ2-7
abundance: many

CDR3nt: TGTGCCAGCTCACCACTACTCTCCGGGACTACCTCCTACGAGCAGTACTTC
CDR3aa: CASSPLLSGTTSYEQYF
v_gene: TRBV18
d_gene: TRBD2
j_gene: TRBJ2-7
abundance: many

CDR3nt: TGCAGCGTTCTTAGGTCCTACAATGAGCAGTTCTTC
CDR3aa: CSVLRSYNEQFF
v_gene: TRBV29-1
d_gene: .
j_gene: TRBJ2-1
abundance: many

CDR3nt: TGTGCCAGCAGCATTAGAAATCAGCCCCAGCATTTT
CDR3aa: CASSIRNQPQHF
v_gene: TRBV7-4
d_gene: .
j_gene: TRBJ1-5
abundance: many

CDR3nt: TGCAGTGCCCGAGATACGCAGTATTTT
CDR3aa: CSARDTQYF
v_gene: TRBV20-1
d_gene: .
j_gene: TRBJ2-3
abundance: many

CDR3nt: TGCAGTGCTAGAATGCTAGTCTCTGGAAACACCATATATTTT
CDR3aa: CSARMLVSGNTIYF
v_gene: TRBV20-1
d_gene: .
j_gene: TRBJ1-3
abundance: many

CDR3nt: TGTGCCAGCAGTTGGAGGGGTGTGGGCGGAAACACCATATATTTT
CDR3aa: CASSWRGVGGNTIYF
v_gene: TRBV6-5
d_gene: .
j_gene: TRBJ1-3
abundance: many

CDR3nt: TGCAGCGTTGACACCACTTACGAGCAGTACTTC
CDR3aa: CSVDTTYEQYF
v_gene: TRBV29-1
d_gene: .
j_gene: TRBJ2-7
abundance: .

CDR3nt: TGTGCCAGCACCGGGACGGGGCGGGAGACCCAGTACTTC
CDR3aa: CASTGTGRETQYF
v_gene: TRBV7-2
d_gene: .
j_gene: TRBJ2-5
abundance: many

CDR3nt: TGCGCCAGCAGCGCAGGGACTAGCGGGAGCGACGAGCAGTACTTC
CDR3aa: CASSAGTSGSDEQYF
v_gene: TRBV5-1
d_gene: TRBD2
j_gene: TRBJ2-7
abundance: many

CDR3nt: TGTGCCAGCAGTGAAGACCTGGGACGGGTCAGCCACGAGCAGTACTTC
CDR3aa: CASSEDLGRVSHEQYF
v_gene: TRBV2
d_gene: .
j_gene: TRBJ2-7
abundance: many

CDR3nt: TGTGCCAGCTCACCGCCCGGGACAGTGAACACTGAAGCTTTCTTT
CDR3aa: CASSPPGTVNTEAFF
v_gene: TRBV18
d_gene: TRBD1
j_gene: TRBJ1-1
abundance: many

CDR3nt: TGCAGTGCTCTACCTACAGGAAAGAAATACAATGAGCAGTTCTTC
CDR3aa: CSALPTGKKYNEQFF
v_gene: TRBV20-1
d_gene: .
j_gene: TRBJ2-1
abundance: many

CDR3nt: TGTGCCAGCAGCCAAGGACTAGCGGACTACAATGAGCAGTTCTTC
CDR3aa: CASSQGLADYNEQFF
v_gene: TRBV4-2
d_gene: TRBD2
j_gene: TRBJ2-1
abundance: many

CDR3nt: TGTGCCAGCAGCTTAACTCACTCCGGGACTAGCGGGAGGCCCCTAAATGAGCAGTTCTTC
CDR3aa: CASSLTHSGTSGRPLNEQFF
v_gene: TRBV7-3
d_gene: TRBD2
j_gene: TRBJ2-1
abundance: many

CDR3nt: TGTGCCAGCAGCTTAGTTAAAACGATAGAGCAAAACACTGAAGCTTTCTTT
CDR3aa: CASSLVKTIEQNTEAFF
v_gene: TRBV13
d_gene: .
j_gene: TRBJ1-1
abundance: .

CDR3nt: TGTGCCACCAGTTTTGGGGTTGAGCAGTTCTTC
CDR3aa: CATSFGVEQFF
v_gene: TRBV24-1
d_gene: .
j_gene: TRBJ2-1
abundance: many

CDR3nt: TGTGCCAGCTCACCAGAACCGGGACAAAGTGGCTACACCTTC
CDR3aa: CASSPEPGQSGYTF
v_gene: TRBV18
d_gene: .
j_gene: TRBJ1-2
abundance: many

CDR3nt: TGTGCCAGCTCACCACTCCCTGGACTAGGAGCCAAAAACATTCAGTACTTC
CDR3aa: CASSPLPGLGAKNIQYF
v_gene: TRBV18
d_gene: TRBD2
j_gene: TRBJ2-4
abundance: .

CDR3nt: TGTGCCAGCAGTGTCGCCGGGACAGGGGGCAAATACGAGCAGTACTTC
CDR3aa: CASSVAGTGGKYEQYF
v_gene: TRBV27
d_gene: TRBD1
j_gene: TRBJ2-7
abundance: many

CDR3nt: TGTGCCAGCAGTCTCCCTGGGGAGAGGGGGGCTGAAGCTTTCTTT
CDR3aa: CASSLPGERGAEAFF
v_gene: TRBV28
d_gene: .
j_gene: TRBJ1-1
abundance: many

CDR3nt: TGTGCCAGCAGCAACCTTTACTCCGGCCTCCCTGGGGCCAACGTCCTGACTTTC
CDR3aa: CASSNLYSGLPGANVLTF
v_gene: TRBV28
d_gene: .
j_gene: TRBJ2-6
abundance: few

CDR3nt: TGTGCCAGCAGTTTAAAGGGGCCCTACAATGAGCAGTTCTTC
CDR3aa: CASSLKGPYNEQFF
v_gene: TRBV27
d_gene: .
j_gene: TRBJ2-1
abundance: many

CDR3nt: TGCAGTGCTAGAGATATAACAGGGTTTCAGCCCCAGCATTTT
CDR3aa: CSARDITGFQPQHF
v_gene: TRBV20-1
d_gene: .
j_gene: TRBJ1-5
abundance: few

CDR3nt: TGCAGCGTTGATGGGCAGGGTAACACCGGGGAGCTGTTTTTT
CDR3aa: CSVDGQGNTGELFF
v_gene: TRBV29-1
d_gene: .
j_gene: TRBJ2-2
abundance: .

CDR3nt: TGTGCCAGCAGGAAGGGACAGGGGGCGAGCTCTGGAAACACCATATATTTT
CDR3aa: CASRKGQGASSGNTIYF
v_gene: TRBV2
d_gene: TRBD1
j_gene: TRBJ1-3
abundance: few

CDR3nt: TGTGCCAGCAGCCCCAAGACGACTCTGCCTGAGCAGTTCTTC
CDR3aa: CASSPKTTLPEQFF
v_gene: TRBV7-9
d_gene: .
j_gene: TRBJ2-1
abundance: .

CDR3nt: TGTGCCAGCAGTTTAAGGTCAGGGCGGATAAACTCTGGAAACACCATATATTTT
CDR3aa: CASSLRSGRINSGNTIYF
v_gene: TRBV12-3/TRBV12-4
d_gene: .
j_gene: TRBJ1-3
abundance: many

CDR3nt: TGCGCCAGCAGACTGGTGGCAGGATCGACTGAAGCTTTCTTT
CDR3aa: CASRLVAGSTEAFF
v_gene: TRBV5-1
d_gene: .
j_gene: TRBJ1-1
abundance: many

CDR3nt: TGTGCCAGCAGCCTCGTAAGCCACCGGGACAGGGGGCCTAGGCCCTATGGCTACACCTTC
CDR3aa: CASSLVSHRDRGPRPYGYTF
v_gene: TRBV12-3/TRBV12-4
d_gene: TRBD1
j_gene: TRBJ1-2
abundance: few

CDR3nt: TGCGCCAGCAGCTTGGATACCTACGAGCAGTACTTC
CDR3aa: CASSLDTYEQYF
v_gene: TRBV5-1
d_gene: .
j_gene: TRBJ2-7
abundance: many